This T cell receptor beta chain appears in the sequencing data of a study of blood T cell repertoires in COVID-19. Study summary: From T cells, B-cell-depleted T cells, or PBMCs came the material, which was cDNA or gDNA.

Method: immunoSEQ multiplex PCR; TCRdb's copy keeps in-frame clones and lacks some. The sample holds around 290,000 clones, more than 85% seen once. Enrollment of patients from Seattle took place during active infection, with longitudinal follow-up. Germline lookup yields CDR1 LNHDA and CDR2 SQIVND (reference sequence). V was clipped by 3 bases and J by 1 base, with 10 bases between them. The CDR3 is 15 residues long. The specimen sequenced was peripheral blood. The rearrangement uses TRBV19 and TRBJ2-1; a possible D gene is TRBD2 (6 bases). This TCR came from a woman aged 25-40 years with COVID-19, enrolled during active disease. CDR3 sequence reads: CASSMVSGSYNEQFF. As DNA, the CDR3 is TGTGCCAGTAGTATGGTTAGCGGATCCTACAATGAGCAGTTCTTC. The complete variable domain, with remaining parts taken from reference TRBV19 and TRBJ2-1, reads DGGITQSPKYLFRKEGQNVTLSCEQNLNHDAMYWYRQDPGQGLRLIYYSQIVNDFQKGDIAEGYSVSREKKESFPLTVTSAQKNPTAFYLCASSMVSGSYNEQFFGPGTRLTVL.